A selection of T cell receptor beta chains follows, all from one sample in a study of blood T cell repertoires in COVID-19. The data were produced by immunoSEQ multiplex PCR, yet TCRdb's version contains in-frame clones alone and is incomplete. The sample yields about 480,000 clones, 89% seen once. The specimen sequenced was peripheral blood. The receptor source for this set is a man between 18 and 35 years old with COVID-19, enrolled during active disease. Each CDR3 is given with its conserved first and last residue. The D gene is left open where the match is weak. Clone size is not always given. Where it is, it says once, few, many or a class for expanded clones.

TRBJ1-2 TRBV7-9 TRBD1 . TGTGCCAGCAACCGTTTAACAGGGGGATCTAACTATGGCTACACCTTC CASNRLTGGSNYGYTF
TRBJ2-3 TRBV19 TRBD2 . TGTGCCAGTAGCTACGGACTAGTTACGACAGATACGCAGTATTTT CASSYGLVTTDTQYF
TRBJ2-7 TRBV7-9 . . TGTGCCAGCAGCTTACCTGGCACCTCCTACGAGCAGTACTTC CASSLPGTSYEQYF
TRBJ1-5 TRBV6-1 . . TGTGCCAGCAGTGAAGGTGGGGCTCGACAGCCCCAGCATTTT CASSEGGARQPQHF
TRBJ2-3 TRBV20-1 TRBD2 . TGCAGTGCTAGATCGACTAGCGGTGGGTATTTT CSARSTSGGYF
TRBJ1-2 TRBV18 TRBD1 . TGTGCCAGCTCACCGACAGGGGCGGGAGGCTACACCTTC CASSPTGAGGYTF
TRBJ2-7 TRBV5-3 TRBD2 . TGTGCCAGAAGCCCGGGGGGAGGGATTCTCTACGAGCAGTACTTC CARSPGGGILYEQYF
TRBJ2-7 TRBV5-4 . . TGTGCCAGCAGCTTGGGTCAGGGGCTGGGGCGGGAGCAGTACTTC CASSLGQGLGREQYF
TRBJ1-4 TRBV2 . once TGTGCCAGCAGCGATCTAAGTTCGGGAACTAATGAAAAACTGTTTTTT CASSDLSSGTNEKLFF
TRBJ2-1 TRBV12-3/TRBV12-4 . . TGTGCCAGCAGTTTAGCTAAAGAGCAGTTCTTC CASSLAKEQFF
TRBJ1-3 TRBV6-5 . medium-sized TGTGCCAGCAGTCTCAAGGGGGGAAACACCATATATTTT CASSLKGGNTIYF
TRBJ2-5 TRBV7-9 . once TGTGCCAGCAGCTTTCCATGGACCGGGGACATCCTTGAGACCCAGTACTTC CASSFPWTGDILETQYF
TRBJ2-1 TRBV30 TRBD2 . TGTGCCTGCAGATCTGGTGCCGGGACTAGTTACAATGAGCAGTTCTTC CACRSGAGTSYNEQFF
TRBJ2-5 TRBV5-1 . . TGCGCCAGCAGCGTACGAGGGGGGGCAGAAGAGACCCAGTACTTC CASSVRGGAEETQYF
TRBJ2-7 TRBV6-1 . . TGTGCCAGCAGTGAGGACAACTACGAGCAGTACTTC CASSEDNYEQYF
TRBJ2-1 TRBV29-1 . . TGCAGCGTTGTAGATTCGGTCCATGAGCAGTTCTTC CSVVDSVHEQFF
TRBJ2-5 TRBV2 TRBD2 . TGTGCCAGCAGTGTCGGGACTAGCGGGCAAGAGACCCAGTACTTC CASSVGTSGQETQYF
TRBJ2-7 TRBV10-2 TRBD1 . TGCGCCAGCAGTCGGGACAGGTACGAGCAGTACTTC CASSRDRYEQYF
TRBJ2-3 TRBV18 . . TGTGCCAGCTCACTTGGCCTGACCGACTATGGCACAGATACGCAGTATTTT CASSLGLTDYGTDTQYF
TRBJ2-7 TRBV11-3 TRBD2 . TGTGCCAGCAGCCCAACTAGCGGGCTCTCCTACGAGCAGTACTTC CASSPTSGLSYEQYF
TRBJ2-1 TRBV5-1 . . TGCGCCAGCAGCTTGGCGACAGTTAATGAGCAGTTCTTC CASSLATVNEQFF
TRBJ1-5 TRBV21-1 . . TGTGCCAGCAGCAAGGAGCAGGGGCGAAAGCCCCAGCATTTT CASSKEQGRKPQHF
TRBJ1-6 TRBV2 TRBD1 few TGTGCCGGCTCACGGGACAGGGAGGGCTCACCCCTCCACTTT CAGSRDREGSPLHF
TRBJ2-3 TRBV7-9 TRBD2 . TGTGCCAGCAGCACAACATCCGGACTAGCGGGGCCCACTGGTACGCAGTATTTT CASSTTSGLAGPTGTQYF
TRBJ2-3 TRBV5-4 . . TGTGCCAGCAGCGCCGTCGGTGGAGGGGCCCTAGGGGCGCAGTATTTT CASSAVGGGALGAQYF
TRBJ2-1 TRBV13 . . TGTGCCAGCAGCTTAGTGGGGGCAAACAATGAGCAGTTCTTC CASSLVGANNEQFF
TRBJ2-1 TRBV6-5 . . TGTGCCAGCAAGGGCGGGCAAAACAATGAGCAGTTCTTC CASKGGQNNEQFF
TRBJ1-5 TRBV10-3 TRBD1 . TGTGCCATCAGTGGGACAGGGATGGGTCAGCCCCAGCATTTT CAISGTGMGQPQHF
TRBJ1-5 TRBV6-5 . . TGTGCCAGCAGCTCCCAGGCTAATCAGCCCCAGCATTTT CASSSQANQPQHF
TRBJ2-2 TRBV28 TRBD1 . TGTGCCAGCAGTTTCGCCGGGACAGGACGTACCGGGGAGCTGTTTTTT CASSFAGTGRTGELFF
TRBJ1-6 TRBV28 . . TGTGCCAGCAGCTCTCCGGGGGGCTCCTATAATTCACCCCTCCACTTT CASSSPGGSYNSPLHF
TRBJ2-1 TRBV4-1 TRBD2 . TGCGCCAGCAGCCAGTCCGGGACTAGCTCGCTTGGTGAGCAGTTCTTC CASSQSGTSSLGEQFF
TRBJ2-7 TRBV30 TRBD2 once TGTGCCTGGAGTCCTCTAGCGGGCGCCTCCTACGAGCAGTACTTC CAWSPLAGASYEQYF
TRBJ2-7 TRBV2 TRBD2 . TGTGCCAGCAGGGATATTTCACTAGCGACTCTCTACGAGCAGTACTTC CASRDISLATLYEQYF
TRBJ2-7 TRBV3-1/TRBV3-2 TRBD2 . TGTGCCAGCAGCCAAAACAGCGGGGTCTCCTACGAGCAGTACTTC CASSQNSGVSYEQYF
TRBJ2-7 TRBV14 . . TGTGCCAGCAGCCCCCGTCAGGGTGGTGACGAGCAGTACTTC CASSPRQGGDEQYF
TRBJ2-7 TRBV12-3/TRBV12-4 TRBD1 . TGTGCCAGCAGTCTGACAGGGTTTGAGCAGTACTTC CASSLTGFEQYF
TRBJ1-6 TRBV5-1 . . TGCGCCAGCTCCGAGACAGCGTCTAATTCACCCCTCCACTTT CASSETASNSPLHF
TRBJ2-1 TRBV7-7 . . TGTGCTAGCAGCTTTGCGGGAAATTACAATGAGCAGTTCTTC CASSFAGNYNEQFF
TRBJ2-1 TRBV7-8 . . TGTGCCAGCAGCTTAGGTGACCGGGACACCAATAAGCAGTTCTTC CASSLGDRDTNKQFF
TRBJ2-7 TRBV6-5 TRBD1 . TGTGCCAGCAGTCCGACAGGGACCGCCTCCTACGAGCAGTACTTC CASSPTGTASYEQYF
TRBJ1-6 TRBV11-2 . . TGTGCCAGCAGCTTAGTAACAGGGCTCGGTAATTCACCCCTCCACTTT CASSLVTGLGNSPLHF
TRBJ2-1 TRBV10-2 . . TGCGCCACCGAAGTCCAGGGTGAGCAGTTCTTC CATEVQGEQFF
TRBJ2-7 TRBV5-5 . . TGTGCCAGCAGCTTGCCAGGGTTCGAGCAGTACTTC CASSLPGFEQYF
TRBJ1-2 TRBV30 TRBD1 . TGTGCCTGGGGACAGGGTATAAGCTATGGCTACACCTTC CAWGQGISYGYTF
TRBJ2-1 TRBV30 TRBD2 . TGTGCCTGGAGTGTAAGCGGGGGTGACAATGAGCAGTTCTTC CAWSVSGGDNEQFF
TRBJ2-1 TRBV15 TRBD1 . TGTGCCACCAGCAGAGATGGACAGGGTTGGGACAATGAGCAGTTCTTC CATSRDGQGWDNEQFF
TRBJ2-3 TRBV2 . . TGTGCCAATGAGGACAGAGGGGGCACAGATACGCAGTATTTT CANEDRGGTDTQYF
TRBJ2-1 TRBV6-5 TRBD2 . TGTGCCAGCAGACGAACTAGCGGGGTTCTCAATGAGCAGTTCTTC CASRRTSGVLNEQFF
TRBJ2-7 TRBV7-6 . . TGTGCCAGCAGCTTAACCGGGAACTCCTACGAGCAGTACTTC CASSLTGNSYEQYF
TRBJ2-1 TRBV19 . . TGTGCCAGTAGTATGGGCGGGATCTCCTACAATGAGCAGTTCTTC CASSMGGISYNEQFF
TRBJ2-1 TRBV7-9 TRBD1 . TGTGCCAGCAGCTTTAACAGGGGGAATAATGAGCAGTTCTTC CASSFNRGNNEQFF
TRBJ2-1 TRBV5-8 . . TGTGCCAGCAGCTTGGCATACGGGAGTGAGCAGTTCTTC CASSLAYGSEQFF